What follows are 2 T cell receptor beta chains derived from one specimen sequenced in a study of T cell responses to AZD1222 COVID-19 vaccine. This table comes from immunoSEQ multiplex PCR, and its TCRdb copy is limited to in-frame clones, with some not included. The repertoire includes about 140,000 clones, around 93% of them detected once, and 6.5% to 8.5% sits in the top ten. The input for sequencing was peripheral blood, taken 28 days after the second AZD1222 dose. The receptors derive from an adult who received the AZD1222 COVID-19 vaccine.

V usage is TRBV6-4 and J usage is TRBJ2-4; TRBD1 might be the D (6 bases). The germline V gene encodes CDR1 MRHNA and CDR2 SNTAGT. The CDR3 totals 18 residues. Trimming removed 2 bases at V and 2 bases at J, with 19 bases between. CDR3 nucleotides: TGTGCCAGCAGTGACCTTGGGACAATAGGGCTAACCAAAAACATTCAGTACTTC. Translating it yields CASSDLGTIGLTKNIQYF.

The chain recombines TRBV7-2 with TRBJ1-1, with D perhaps TRBD1 (6 bases). V lost 2 bases and J lost 13, with 14 bases in between. Germline V gene sequence: CDR1 SGHTA, CDR2 FQGNSA. CDR3 length equals 12 residues. The DNA for the CDR3 is TGTGCCAGCAGCTTAAGGGGGGCGGGGAGTTTCTTT. Residues: CASSLRGAGSFF. The full variable domain, in which reference TRBV7-2 and TRBJ1-1 provide the parts outside the CDR3, is GAGVSQSPSNKVTEKGKDVELRCDPISGHTALYWYRQSLGQGLEFLIYFQGNSAPDKSGLPSDRFSAERTGGSVSTLTIQRTQQEDSAVYLCASSLRGAGSFFGQGTRLTVV.